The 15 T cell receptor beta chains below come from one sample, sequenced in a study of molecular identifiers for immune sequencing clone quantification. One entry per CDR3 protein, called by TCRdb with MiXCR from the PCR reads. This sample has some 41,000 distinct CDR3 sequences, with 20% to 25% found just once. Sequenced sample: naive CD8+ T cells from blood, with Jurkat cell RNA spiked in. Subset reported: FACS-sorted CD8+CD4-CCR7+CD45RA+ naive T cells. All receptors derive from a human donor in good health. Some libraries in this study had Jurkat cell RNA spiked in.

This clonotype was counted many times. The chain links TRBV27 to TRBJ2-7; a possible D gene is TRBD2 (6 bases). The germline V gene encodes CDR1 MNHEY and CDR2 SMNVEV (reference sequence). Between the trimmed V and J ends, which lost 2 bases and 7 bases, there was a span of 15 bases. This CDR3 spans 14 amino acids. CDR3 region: CASSLAGLQREQYF. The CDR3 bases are TGTGCCAGCAGTTTAGCGGGACTCCAACGGGAGCAGTACTTC.

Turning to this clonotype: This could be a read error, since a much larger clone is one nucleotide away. The CDR3 spells CASGQARGGQETQYF. The CDR3 nucleotides read TGCGCCAGCGGCCAAGCCCGCGGGGGGCAAGAGACCCAGTACTTC. V is TRBV4-1 and J is TRBJ2-5, with TRBD2 matching 8 bases. This CDR3 spans 15 amino acids. The germline gives CDR1 MGHRA, CDR2 YSYEKL.

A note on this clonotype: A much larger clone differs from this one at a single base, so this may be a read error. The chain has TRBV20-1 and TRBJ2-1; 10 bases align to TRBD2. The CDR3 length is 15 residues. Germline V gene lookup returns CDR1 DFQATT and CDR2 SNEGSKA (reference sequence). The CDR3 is CGARDRVAGGREQFF. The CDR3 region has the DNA TGCGGTGCTAGAGATCGGGTAGCGGGGGGTCGTGAGCAGTTCTTC.

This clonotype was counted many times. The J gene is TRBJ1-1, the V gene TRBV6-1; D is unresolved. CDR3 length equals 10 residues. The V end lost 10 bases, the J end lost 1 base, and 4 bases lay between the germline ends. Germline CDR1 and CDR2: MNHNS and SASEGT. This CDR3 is CATRNTEAFF. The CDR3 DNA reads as TGTGCCACCAGGAACACTGAAGCTTTCTTT.

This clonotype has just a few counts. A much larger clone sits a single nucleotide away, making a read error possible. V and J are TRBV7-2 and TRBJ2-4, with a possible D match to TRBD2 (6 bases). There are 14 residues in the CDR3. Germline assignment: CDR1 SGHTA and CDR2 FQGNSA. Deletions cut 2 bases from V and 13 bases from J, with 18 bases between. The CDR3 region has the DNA TGTGCCAGCAGCTTAATAGAGCGGGCCCCACGGCAGTACTTC. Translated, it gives CASSLIERAPRQYF.

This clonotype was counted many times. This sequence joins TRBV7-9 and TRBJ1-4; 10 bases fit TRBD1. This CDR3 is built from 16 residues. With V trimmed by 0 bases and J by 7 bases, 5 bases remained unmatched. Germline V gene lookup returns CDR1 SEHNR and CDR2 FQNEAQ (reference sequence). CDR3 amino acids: CASSLARTGGLEKLFF. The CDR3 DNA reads TGTGCCAGCAGCTTAGCTCGGACAGGGGGGCTTGAAAAACTGTTTTTT.

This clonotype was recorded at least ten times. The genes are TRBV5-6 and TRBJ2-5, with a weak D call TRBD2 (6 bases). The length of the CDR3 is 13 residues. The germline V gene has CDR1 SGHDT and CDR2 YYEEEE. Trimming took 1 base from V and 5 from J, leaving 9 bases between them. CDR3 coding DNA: TGTGCCAGCAGCTTGTCAGGGAGGGAGACCCAGTACTTC. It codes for CASSLSGRETQYF.

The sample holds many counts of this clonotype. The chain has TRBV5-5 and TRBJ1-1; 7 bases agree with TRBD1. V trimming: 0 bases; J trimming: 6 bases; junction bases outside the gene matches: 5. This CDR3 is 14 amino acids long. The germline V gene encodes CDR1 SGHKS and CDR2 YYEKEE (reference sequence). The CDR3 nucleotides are TGTGCCAGCAGCTTGGGGGCAGGGGGACCTGAAGCTTTCTTT. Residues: CASSLGAGGPEAFF.

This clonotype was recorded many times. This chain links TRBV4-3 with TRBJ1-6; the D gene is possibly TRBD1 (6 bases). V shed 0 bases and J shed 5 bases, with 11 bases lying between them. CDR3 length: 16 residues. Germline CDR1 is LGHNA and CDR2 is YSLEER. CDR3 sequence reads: CASSQDRGENNSPLHF. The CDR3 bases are TGCGCCAGCAGCCAAGACAGGGGCGAGAATAATTCACCCCTCCACTTT.

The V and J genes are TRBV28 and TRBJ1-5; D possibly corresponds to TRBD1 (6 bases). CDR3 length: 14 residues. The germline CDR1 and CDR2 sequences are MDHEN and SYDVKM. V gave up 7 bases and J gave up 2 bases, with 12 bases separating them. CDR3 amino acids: CASTAGAGNQPQHF. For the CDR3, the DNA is TGTGCCAGCACCGCGGGGGCGGGCAATCAGCCCCAGCATTTT. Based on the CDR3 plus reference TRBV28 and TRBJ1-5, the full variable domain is DVKVTQSSRYLVKRTGEKVFLECVQDMDHENMFWYRQDPGLGLRLIYFSYDVKMKEKGDIPEGYSVSREKKERFSLILESASTNQTSMYLCASTAGAGNQPQHFGDGTRLSIL.

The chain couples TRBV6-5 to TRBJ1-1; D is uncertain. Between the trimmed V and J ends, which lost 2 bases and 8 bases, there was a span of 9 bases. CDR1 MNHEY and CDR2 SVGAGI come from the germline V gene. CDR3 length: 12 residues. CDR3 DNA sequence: TGTGCCAGCAGTTACCGCGGGGTAGAAGCTTTCTTT. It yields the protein CASSYRGVEAFF.

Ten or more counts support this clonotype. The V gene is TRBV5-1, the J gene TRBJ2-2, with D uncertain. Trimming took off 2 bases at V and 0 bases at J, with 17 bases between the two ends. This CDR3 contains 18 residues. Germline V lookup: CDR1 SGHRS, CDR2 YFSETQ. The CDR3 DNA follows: TGCGCCAGCAGCTTTAAGGAGCCCCTCGTAACGAACACCGGGGAGCTGTTTTTT. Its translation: CASSFKEPLVTNTGELFF.

CDR3 in DNA: TGTGCCAGCAGCTTACTTACAGCGGGGGCCACAGATACGCAGTATTTT. Translation: CASSLLTAGATDTQYF. The J gene is TRBJ2-3, the V gene TRBV11-2; the match to TRBD2 covers 8 bases. The CDR3 runs to 16 residues. V gave up 2 bases and J gave up 2 bases; unmatched junction bases: 6. Germline CDR1 is SGHAT and CDR2 is FQNNGV.

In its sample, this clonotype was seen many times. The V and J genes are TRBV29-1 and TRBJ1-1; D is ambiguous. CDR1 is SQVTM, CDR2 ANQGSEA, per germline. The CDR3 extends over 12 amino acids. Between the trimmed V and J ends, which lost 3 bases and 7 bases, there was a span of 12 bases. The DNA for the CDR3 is TGCAGCGTTGAGAATGGAAGGCTTGAAGCTTTCTTT. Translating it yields CSVENGRLEAFF.

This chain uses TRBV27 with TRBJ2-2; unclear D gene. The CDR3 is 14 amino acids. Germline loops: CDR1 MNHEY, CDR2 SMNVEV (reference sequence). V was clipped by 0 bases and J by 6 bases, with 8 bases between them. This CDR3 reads CASSLSGYPGELFF. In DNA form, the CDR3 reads TGTGCCAGCAGTTTATCAGGATATCCCGGGGAGCTGTTTTTT.